Sequencing of this TCR beta chain was carried out in a study of multiple sclerosis patients with progressive multifocal leukoencephalopathy. Sequencing was performed with immunoSEQ multiplex PCR; in TCRdb, only in-frame clones are kept and a portion is missing. Of tens of thousands of clones listed, approximately 92% are singletons. In germline, CDR1 is SGHRS, CDR2 YFSETQ. V was shortened by 0 bases and J by 6 bases, with 11 bases between the two germline ends. This CDR3 has 14 amino acids. Described time point: before natalizumab initiation. Specimen: PBMCs. The V gene is TRBV5-1, the J gene TRBJ2-3; weak D call: TRBD1 (6 bases). The TCR comes from a man aged 25-40 years with multiple sclerosis. The CDR3 region has the DNA TGCGCCAGCAGCTTGGGGTGGGACATGGATACGCAGTATTTT. As protein: CASSLGWDMDTQYF.